This T cell receptor (beta chain) was recorded in a study of blood T cell repertoires in COVID-19 (dated by TCRdb to the early 2020s). About the investigation overall: The collaborator samples originated in the United States, Italy and Spain and spanned the acute and convalescent phases of COVID-19. Samples came from the ongoing ImmuneRACE study (first 160 participants) plus 1,254 subjects from 6 global collaborators. The material from the prospective study consisted of cDNA or gDNA derived from T cells, B-cell-depleted T cells, or PBMCs. Nearly every sample came with metadata listing a de-identified subject ID, COVID-19 status, age in years and sex. HLA class I and class II types, where available, came from metadata supplied by the sample provider rather than from assay-based typing. A freely available public database, intended as a resource for researchers studying the immune response to SARS-CoV-2, is where the repertoires were released. The dataset comprised deeply sampled blood TCRbeta repertoires from subjects exposed to, actively infected with, or recovered from COVID-19.

Of note for this clone: What antigen it recognizes has not been identified. Base qualities are not at hand, and no much larger clone is one base apart.

The research as a whole found: How much clinical and demographic metadata was included differed by source and by participant, and the metadata was provided uncurated.

Collaborating institutions collected whole blood in K2EDTA tubes following their own protocols. For TCRbeta analysis, collaborators shipped samples as frozen whole blood, isolated PBMCs, or DNA extracted from either of those sample types. The CDR3 contains 15 residues, cysteine and phenylalanine counted. The entry retains the CDR3 DNA only, 45 bases that are in frame from base 1. CDR1 and CDR2 (SGDLS, YYNGEE) derive from the germline V gene. V gives up 3 bases and J gives up 4 bases, and the segment between their germline ends measures 16 bases. TCRbeta CDR3 regions were amplified from genomic DNA using the immunoSEQ Assay, a bias-controlled multiplex PCR. In the paper's pipeline: The number of nucleated cells in each sample was estimated by amplification of reference gene primers within the assay. To quantify the absolute abundance of each unique TCRbeta CDR3 rearrangement, sequence reads were collapsed and filtered. Productive Simpson clonality was computed per sample as the square root of Simpson's diversity index over productive rearrangements. TCRdb re-hosts the immuneACCESS table, in-frame sequences only. Its copies lack some clones; in the studies checked, an unresolved V gene accounts for under half of them, and the cause for the rest is not known. V, J and clone size are those of that table, while D and trimming were read from the DNA. The sample table records under 150,000 clones; about four fifths of these occur just once. Together, the top ten hold roughly 8.3% of the sample.

The chain is assembled from TRBV9 and TRBJ1-2, and TRBD1 may be the D gene, going by 5 matching bases. Sequenced input: peripheral blood. The clonotype comes from a human donor with acute or convalescent COVID-19. The donor label of this sample is uncertain. The CDR3 region: CASSGQVGGGYGYTF. In nucleotide form, the sequence is TGTGCCAGCAGCGGTCAGGTGGGGGGTGGCTATGGCTACACCTTC.